Listed below are T cell receptor beta chains from one sample, sequenced in a study of cytomegalovirus exposure and HLA in healthy donors. Data came from immunoSEQ multiplex PCR; TCRdb stores just in-frame clones and leaves some out. The table lists 110,000 or so clones, more than 75% of them singletons. Sequences were obtained from PBMCs. These receptors were taken from a man in his late teens or twenties in good health and CMV-seronegative. Both conserved end residues are part of each CDR3. A D gene is named only where the DNA matches it firmly. Size is omitted from some rows. Given values are once, few, many or a class for expanded clones.

CASSSQPGQGATDTQYF,TGCGCCAGCAGCTCACAGCCGGGACAGGGGGCAACAGATACGCAGTATTTT,TRBD1,TRBJ2-3,TRBV5-1,-
CAFRGMNTEAFF,TGTGCCTTCAGAGGTATGAACACTGAAGCTTTCTTT,-,TRBJ1-1,TRBV5-4,-
CASSQRFGQGVNQPQHF,TGTGCCAGCAGCCAAAGATTCGGACAGGGGGTGAATCAGCCCCAGCATTTT,TRBD1,TRBJ1-5,TRBV4-2,once
CASSIQGTTNEKLFF,TGTGCCAGTAGTATACAGGGAACAACTAATGAAAAACTGTTTTTT,-,TRBJ1-4,TRBV19,-
CASSERPPGAQYF,TGTGCCAGCAGTGAAAGACCCCCGGGGGCCCAGTACTTC,-,TRBJ2-5,TRBV2,-
CARSSSPWRGTPYEQYF,TGTGCCAGAAGCTCAAGCCCGTGGCGGGGGACCCCCTACGAGCAGTACTTC,TRBD2,TRBJ2-7,TRBV5-3,-
CASSRDRGADTEAFF,TGTGCCAGCTCACGCGATCGGGGGGCAGACACTGAAGCTTTCTTT,-,TRBJ1-1,TRBV18,once
CASSPDRGQNEKLFF,TGCGCCAGCAGCCCGGACAGGGGGCAGAATGAAAAACTGTTTTTT,TRBD1,TRBJ1-4,TRBV5-1,once
CASSPDRTGSYEQYF,TGCGCCAGCAGCCCGGATCGGACAGGGAGCTACGAGCAGTACTTC,TRBD1,TRBJ2-7,TRBV5-1,once
CASSGRTSGRGETQYF,TGTGCCAGCAGCGGACGGACTAGCGGGAGAGGTGAGACCCAGTACTTC,TRBD2,TRBJ2-5,TRBV7-2,-
CASRDTRGKNIQYF,TGTGCCAGCAGAGATACAAGGGGGAAAAACATTCAGTACTTC,-,TRBJ2-4,TRBV2,-
CASSPDRSGNTEAFF,TGTGCCAGCAGCCCCGACAGGTCAGGGAACACTGAAGCTTTCTTT,-,TRBJ1-1,TRBV6-5,-
CASSVEWSGELFF,TGTGCCAGCAGCGTAGAATGGAGCGGGGAGCTGTTTTTT,-,TRBJ2-2,TRBV9,-
CASSPTTGGNTIYF,TGTGCCAGCAGTCCCACCACGGGGGGAAACACCATATATTTT,-,TRBJ1-3,TRBV6-5,-
CASSLGSGGQETQYF,TGTGCCAGCAGCTTAGGTTCGGGGGGGCAAGAGACCCAGTACTTC,TRBD2,TRBJ2-5,TRBV7-6,-
CASSLAGAARTGELFF,TGTGCCAGCAGCTTAGCGGGAGCCGCCCGAACCGGGGAGCTGTTTTTT,-,TRBJ2-2,TRBV7-9,-
CATSREVMGEQGADGYTF,TGTGCCACCAGCAGAGAGGTGATGGGTGAACAGGGGGCGGATGGCTACACCTTC,TRBD1,TRBJ1-2,TRBV15,-
CASSYEASGRTDTQYF,TGTGCCAGCAGTTACGAGGCTAGCGGGAGGACAGATACGCAGTATTTT,TRBD2,TRBJ2-3,TRBV6-5,-
CASSLYPNEQFF,TGTGCCAGCAGCTTATATCCCAATGAGCAGTTCTTC,-,TRBJ2-1,TRBV13,-
CASSQGLRGKAGELFF,TGTGCCAGCAGCCAAGGTTTAAGGGGAAAGGCCGGGGAGCTGTTTTTT,-,TRBJ2-2,TRBV14,-
CASGRTENTEAFF,TGTGCCAGCGGGCGGACAGAGAACACTGAAGCTTTCTTT,-,TRBJ1-1,TRBV6-4,-
CASSLVGRKNTEAFF,TGTGCCAGCAGCTTAGTGGGGCGGAAGAACACTGAAGCTTTCTTT,-,TRBJ1-1,TRBV11-2,-
CATTQGQEETQYF,TGTGCCACCACCCAGGGGCAGGAGGAGACCCAGTACTTC,-,TRBJ2-5,TRBV15,-
CASRGTGDGGQPQHF,TGTGCCAGCAGAGGGACAGGGGATGGCGGACAGCCCCAGCATTTT,TRBD1,TRBJ1-5,TRBV2,-
CAISEGNRASTDTQYF,TGTGCCATCAGTGAAGGGAACAGGGCATCTACAGATACGCAGTATTTT,-,TRBJ2-3,TRBV10-3,-
CASNGPGGYTF,TGTGCCAGTAACGGCCCAGGGGGCTACACCTTC,-,TRBJ1-2,TRBV6-5,-
CASSEWSETGIDETQYF,TGTGCCAGCAGTGAATGGTCCGAGACAGGGATTGATGAGACCCAGTACTTC,TRBD1,TRBJ2-5,TRBV25-1,-
CASSPTGGSYNEQFF,TGTGCCAGCTCACCGACAGGGGGTTCCTACAATGAGCAGTTCTTC,TRBD1,TRBJ2-1,TRBV18,-
CASSPMSLGQGYNEQFF,TGTGCCAGCAGCCCAATGAGCCTCGGACAGGGTTACAATGAGCAGTTCTTC,TRBD1,TRBJ2-1,TRBV7-9,-
CASRPPAGWEQYF,TGTGCCAGCAGGCCCCCCGCAGGGTGGGAGCAGTACTTC,-,TRBJ2-7,TRBV11-2,-
CASSRDRDSYEQYF,TGTGCCAGCTCACGGGACAGGGATTCCTACGAGCAGTACTTC,TRBD1,TRBJ2-7,TRBV18,-
CASSTGQYEQYF,TGTGCCAGTTCGACAGGACAATACGAGCAGTACTTC,-,TRBJ2-7,TRBV6-6,-
CASSPLDRGYGYTF,TGTGCCAGCAGCCCCCTGGACAGGGGATATGGCTACACCTTC,TRBD1,TRBJ1-2,TRBV5-4,few
CASSDWDRHNYGYTF,TGTGCCAGCAGTGACTGGGACAGGCATAACTATGGCTACACCTTC,TRBD1,TRBJ1-2,TRBV6-1,-
CASSYMGRGTEAFF,TGTGCCAGCAGTTACATGGGTAGGGGCACTGAAGCTTTCTTT,-,TRBJ1-1,TRBV6-5,once
CASSHRLAGATDTQYF,TGCGCCAGCAGCCACCGACTAGCGGGGGCCACAGATACGCAGTATTTT,TRBD2,TRBJ2-3,TRBV5-1,-
CASSLVTGPTGELFF,TGTGCCAGCAGCTTAGTTACAGGCCCCACCGGGGAGCTGTTTTTT,-,TRBJ2-2,TRBV11-2,-
CASSPQVTEGDSGNTIYF,TGTGCCAGCAGCCCACAGGTGACCGAGGGGGACTCTGGAAACACCATATATTTT,-,TRBJ1-3,TRBV7-8,once
CASSLQGAGEAFF,TGTGCCAGCAGCCTTCAGGGGGCGGGTGAAGCTTTCTTT,TRBD1,TRBJ1-1,TRBV7-6,once
CASAFLGSVGQPQHF,TGTGCCAGCGCCTTCCTCGGGTCAGTCGGTCAGCCCCAGCATTTT,-,TRBJ1-5,TRBV6-1,-
CASRRLDRNYGYTF,TGTGCCAGTAGGAGATTAGACAGAAACTATGGCTACACCTTC,-,TRBJ1-2,TRBV19,-
CASSFQREGQETQYF,TGTGCCAGCAGCTTTCAGCGGGAGGGCCAGGAGACCCAGTACTTC,TRBD2,TRBJ2-5,TRBV13,-
CSVEDDSIAKNSWNTQYF,TGCAGCGTTGAAGATGATTCTATAGCCAAGAACTCCTGGAATACGCAGTATTTT,-,TRBJ2-3,TRBV29-1,-
CAWSSGLAGEQYF,TGTGCCTGGAGCTCCGGACTAGCGGGCGAGCAGTACTTC,TRBD2,TRBJ2-7,TRBV30,-
CACNRGDSYEQYF,TGTGCCTGCAACAGGGGCGACTCCTACGAGCAGTACTTC,TRBD1,TRBJ2-7,TRBV30,-
CASSFRQVREKLFF,TGTGCCAGCAGCTTTCGACAGGTTCGGGAAAAACTGTTTTTT,-,TRBJ1-4,TRBV5-8,-
CASSLIRGGRSDTQYF,TGTGCCAGCAGCTTAATTCGGGGGGGCCGGTCAGATACGCAGTATTTT,TRBD2,TRBJ2-3,TRBV11-1,-
CASSLQGGGQLAGANVLTF,TGTGCCAGCAGCTTACAGGGGGGTGGACAACTTGCTGGGGCCAACGTCCTGACTTTC,-,TRBJ2-6,TRBV7-6,-
CASSPTGEGRSTEAFF,TGCGCCAGCAGCCCGACGGGGGAGGGCAGGTCCACTGAAGCTTTCTTT,-,TRBJ1-1,TRBV23-1,-
CASFGTDPYEQYF,TGCGCCAGCTTCGGCACAGACCCATACGAGCAGTACTTC,-,TRBJ2-7,TRBV5-1,-
CASIAGDGYGYTF,TGTGCCAGTATAGCAGGGGACGGCTATGGCTACACCTTC,-,TRBJ1-2,TRBV19,-
CASSQLRQGDGEKLFF,TGCGCCAGCAGCCAGCTTCGACAGGGGGATGGCGAAAAACTGTTTTTT,TRBD1,TRBJ1-4,TRBV4-1,-
CASSQKGQGSSPLHF,TGTGCCAGCAGCCAGAAGGGACAGGGAAGTTCACCCCTCCACTTT,TRBD1,TRBJ1-6,TRBV7-6,-
CASKEGLVTEAFF,TGTGCCTCTAAGGAGGGTTTGGTCACTGAAGCTTTCTTT,-,TRBJ1-1,TRBV19,-
CASSYTGGEQFF,TGTGCCAGCAGTTATACAGGGGGTGAGCAGTTCTTC,TRBD1,TRBJ2-1,TRBV6-5,-
CASSAQHRNTEAFF,TGTGCCAGCAGCGCCCAACACCGGAACACTGAAGCTTTCTTT,-,TRBJ1-1,TRBV9,-
CASCKLAGGLGTGELFF,TGTGCCAGCTGCAAGCTAGCGGGGGGCCTAGGCACCGGGGAGCTGTTTTTT,TRBD2,TRBJ2-2,TRBV27,-